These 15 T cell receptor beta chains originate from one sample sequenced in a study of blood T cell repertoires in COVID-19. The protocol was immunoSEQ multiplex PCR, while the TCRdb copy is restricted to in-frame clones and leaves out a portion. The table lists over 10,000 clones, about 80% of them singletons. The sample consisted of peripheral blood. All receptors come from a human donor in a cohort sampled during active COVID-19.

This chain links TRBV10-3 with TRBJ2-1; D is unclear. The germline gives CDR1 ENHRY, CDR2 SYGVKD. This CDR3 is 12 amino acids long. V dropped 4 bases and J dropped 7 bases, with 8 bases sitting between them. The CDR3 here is CAISVGPNEQFF. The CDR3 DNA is TGTGCCATCAGTGTGGGCCCTAATGAGCAGTTCTTC.

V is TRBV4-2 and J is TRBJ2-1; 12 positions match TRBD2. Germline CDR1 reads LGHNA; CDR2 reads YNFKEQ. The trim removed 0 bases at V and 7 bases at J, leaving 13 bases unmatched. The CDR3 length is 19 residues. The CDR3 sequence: CASSQDEAASGGALNEQFF. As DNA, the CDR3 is TGTGCCAGCAGCCAAGATGAAGCGGCTAGCGGGGGGGCGTTGAATGAGCAGTTCTTC.

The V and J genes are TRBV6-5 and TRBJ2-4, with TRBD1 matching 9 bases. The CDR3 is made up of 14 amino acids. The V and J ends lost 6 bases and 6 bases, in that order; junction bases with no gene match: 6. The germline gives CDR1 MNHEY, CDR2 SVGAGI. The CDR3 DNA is TGTGCCAGCAGGCGGACAGGGGCGAGAAACATTCAGTACTTC. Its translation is CASRRTGARNIQYF.

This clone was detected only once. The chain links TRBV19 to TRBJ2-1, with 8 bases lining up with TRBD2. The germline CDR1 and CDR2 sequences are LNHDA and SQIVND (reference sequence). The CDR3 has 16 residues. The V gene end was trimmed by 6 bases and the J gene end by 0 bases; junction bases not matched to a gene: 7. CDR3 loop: CASRDGGAISYNEQFF. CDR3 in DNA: TGTGCCAGTAGGGACGGGGGGGCCATCTCCTACAATGAGCAGTTCTTC.

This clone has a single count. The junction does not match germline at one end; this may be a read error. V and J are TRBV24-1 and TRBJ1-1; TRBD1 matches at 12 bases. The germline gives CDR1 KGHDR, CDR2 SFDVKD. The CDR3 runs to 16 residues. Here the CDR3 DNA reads TGTGCCACCAGGGATTCGGGGGACAGGGGGCGGACTGAAGCTTTCTTT. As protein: CATRDSGDRGRTEAFF.

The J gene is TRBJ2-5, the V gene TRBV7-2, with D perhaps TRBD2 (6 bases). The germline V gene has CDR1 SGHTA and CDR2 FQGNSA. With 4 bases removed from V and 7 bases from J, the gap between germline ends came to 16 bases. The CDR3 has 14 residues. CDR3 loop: CASSSRLVRGTQYF. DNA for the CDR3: TGTGCCAGCAGCTCCCGACTAGTCCGGGGGACCCAGTACTTC.

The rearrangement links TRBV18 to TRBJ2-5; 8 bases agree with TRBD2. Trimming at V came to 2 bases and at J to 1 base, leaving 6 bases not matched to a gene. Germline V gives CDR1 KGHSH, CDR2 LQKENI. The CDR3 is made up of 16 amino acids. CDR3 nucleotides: TGTGCCAGCTCACCAGAGATAGCGGGGACCCAAGAGACCCAGTACTTC. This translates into CASSPEIAGTQETQYF.

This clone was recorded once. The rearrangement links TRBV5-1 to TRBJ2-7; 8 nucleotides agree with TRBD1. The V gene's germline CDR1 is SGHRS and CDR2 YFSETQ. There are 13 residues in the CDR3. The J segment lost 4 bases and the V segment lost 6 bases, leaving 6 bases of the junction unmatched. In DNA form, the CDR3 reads TGCGCCAGCACCTTAGACAGGGGATACGAGCAGTACTTC. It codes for CASTLDRGYEQYF.

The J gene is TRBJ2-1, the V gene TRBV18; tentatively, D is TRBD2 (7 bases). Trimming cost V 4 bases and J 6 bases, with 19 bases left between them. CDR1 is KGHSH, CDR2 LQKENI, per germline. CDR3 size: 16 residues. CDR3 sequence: CASSLRGGVKTNEQFF. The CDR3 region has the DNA TGTGCCAGCTCACTTAGGGGGGGCGTAAAGACCAATGAGCAGTTCTTC.

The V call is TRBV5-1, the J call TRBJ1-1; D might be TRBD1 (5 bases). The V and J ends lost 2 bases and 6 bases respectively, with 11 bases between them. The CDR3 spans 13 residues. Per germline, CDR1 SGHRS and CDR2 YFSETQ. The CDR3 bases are TGCGCCAGCAGCTTTGCAGGGAAAGCTGAAGCTTTCTTT. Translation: CASSFAGKAEAFF.

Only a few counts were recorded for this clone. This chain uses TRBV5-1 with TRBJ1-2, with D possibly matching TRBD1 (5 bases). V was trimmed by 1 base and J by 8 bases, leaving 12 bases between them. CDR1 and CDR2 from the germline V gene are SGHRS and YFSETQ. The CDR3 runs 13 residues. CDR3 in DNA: TGCGCCAGCAGCTTGACGGGGGAGGTAGGCTACACCTTC. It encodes CASSLTGEVGYTF.

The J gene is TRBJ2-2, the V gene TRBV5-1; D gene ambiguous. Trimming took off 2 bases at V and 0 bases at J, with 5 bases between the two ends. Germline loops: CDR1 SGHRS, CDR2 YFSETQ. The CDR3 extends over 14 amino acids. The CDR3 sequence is CASSFSPNTGELFF. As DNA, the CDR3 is TGCGCCAGCAGCTTCTCTCCGAACACCGGGGAGCTGTTTTTT.

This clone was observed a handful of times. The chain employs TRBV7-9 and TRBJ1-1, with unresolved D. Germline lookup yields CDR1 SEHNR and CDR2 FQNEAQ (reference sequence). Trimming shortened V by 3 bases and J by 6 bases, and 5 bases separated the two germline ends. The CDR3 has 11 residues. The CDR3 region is CASSFGSEAFF. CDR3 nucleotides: TGTGCCAGCAGCTTCGGTTCTGAAGCTTTCTTT.

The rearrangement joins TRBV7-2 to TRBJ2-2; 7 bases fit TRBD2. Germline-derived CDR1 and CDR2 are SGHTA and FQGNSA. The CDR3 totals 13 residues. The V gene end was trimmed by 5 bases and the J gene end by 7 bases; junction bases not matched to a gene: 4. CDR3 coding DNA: TGTGCCAGCAGCCCCGGGGGGTACGGGGAGCTGTTTTTT. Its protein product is CASSPGGYGELFF.

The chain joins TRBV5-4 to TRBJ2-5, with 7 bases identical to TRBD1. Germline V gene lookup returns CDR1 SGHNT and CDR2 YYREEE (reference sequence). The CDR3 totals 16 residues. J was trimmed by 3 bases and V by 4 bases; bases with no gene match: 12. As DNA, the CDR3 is TGTGCCAGCAGCCCATGGACAGGATCCCCCAAAGAGACCCAGTACTTC. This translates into CASSPWTGSPKETQYF.